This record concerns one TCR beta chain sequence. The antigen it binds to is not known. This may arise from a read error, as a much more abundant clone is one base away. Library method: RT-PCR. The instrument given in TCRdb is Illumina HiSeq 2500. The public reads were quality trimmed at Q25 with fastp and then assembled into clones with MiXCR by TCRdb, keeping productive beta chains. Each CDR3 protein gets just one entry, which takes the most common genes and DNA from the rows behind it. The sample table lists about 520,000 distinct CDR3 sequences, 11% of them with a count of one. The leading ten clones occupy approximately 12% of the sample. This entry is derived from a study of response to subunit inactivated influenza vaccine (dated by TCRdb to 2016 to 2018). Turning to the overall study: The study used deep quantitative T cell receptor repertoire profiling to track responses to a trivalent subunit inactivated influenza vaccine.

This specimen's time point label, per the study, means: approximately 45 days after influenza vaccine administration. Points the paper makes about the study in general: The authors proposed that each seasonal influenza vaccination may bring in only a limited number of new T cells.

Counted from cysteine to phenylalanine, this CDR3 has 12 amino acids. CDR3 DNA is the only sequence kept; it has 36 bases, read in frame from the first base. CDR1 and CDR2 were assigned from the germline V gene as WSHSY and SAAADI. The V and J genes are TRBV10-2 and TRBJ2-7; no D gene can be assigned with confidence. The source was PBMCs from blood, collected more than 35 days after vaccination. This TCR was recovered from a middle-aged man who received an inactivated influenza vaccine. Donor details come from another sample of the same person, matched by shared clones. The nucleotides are TGCGCCAGCAGTGGGACCTCCTGCGAGCAGTACTTC. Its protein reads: CASSGTSCEQYF.